The clone carrying this T cell receptor beta chain was counted many times. The data were taken from a study of T cells in Graves' hyperthyroidism and ophthalmopathy. TCR beta CDR3 region amplification was performed from RNA transcripts. In the first-round RT-PCR of the TCR CDR3, the HTBI primer set was used. TCRdb recomputed calls from the multiplex PCR reads with MiXCR, one row per CDR3 protein. The data contain about 350,000 distinct CDR3 sequences, roughly 20% of them singletons. In germline, CDR1 is MNHEY, CDR2 SVGAGI. The CDR3 is 13 residues long. Losses at the gene ends were 5 bases for V and 7 bases for J; bases not matched to a gene: 5.

V and J are TRBV6-5 and TRBJ2-4; TRBD1 matches at 7 bases. Source material: blood. This TCR derives from a middle-aged woman with Graves' ophthalmopathy. The CDR3 DNA is TGTGCCAGCAGTCCCATGGGACAGAACATTCAGTACTTC. It is translated as CASSPMGQNIQYF.